This T cell receptor beta chain was identified in a study of shared clonotypes between healthy human individuals. Study-level findings and limits: Apart from blood, nothing was sampled; tissue repertoires likely differ.

Germline V gene lookup returns CDR1 SGDLS and CDR2 YYNGEE. The CDR3 has 15 amino acids. Trimming left V 0 bases short and J 4 bases short, with 13 bases between. Researchers divided each subset's genomic DNA evenly across several immunoSEQ plates. The data were produced by immunoSEQ multiplex PCR, yet TCRdb's version contains in-frame clones alone and is incomplete. The sample records roughly 2,500,000 clones, over 85% being singletons. With regard to this clone: The antigen remains undetermined.

This sequence was found in a man younger than 30 in good health. Some clones in this sample may be carry-over from other donors' samples. Sequences were obtained from naive CD4+ T cells from PBMCs. Subset defined: CD45RA+ positively selected. The J gene is TRBJ1-2, the V gene TRBV9, with D unclear. CDR3 sequence (DNA): TGTGCCAGCAGCGTAGGAGTTGATCCCAGCTATGGCTACACCTTC. Amino acid sequence: CASSVGVDPSYGYTF.